Shown below are 3 T cell receptor beta chains from a single sample sequenced in a study of regulatory T cells in long-lasting Graves disease. Assembly of TCR beta libraries relied on iRepertoire HTBI primers together with Arm-PCR of CDR3 regions. Each CDR3 protein is one row after TCRdb ran MiXCR on the multiplex PCR reads. The table shows about 300,000 distinct CDR3 sequences, with around 21% occurring only once. Time point reported: persistent/refractory GD, antithyroid drugs over 5 years with positive TRAb. From PBMCs, RNA was extracted and then used to make the TCR library. The source was peripheral blood mononuclear cells (PBMCs), collected when the disease was refractory, from a patient treated with antithyroid drugs. These receptors were obtained from a female donor with Graves disease.

The rearrangement links TRBV27 to TRBJ2-2, with D hard to call. The germline V gene encodes CDR1 MNHEY and CDR2 SMNVEV (reference sequence). The CDR3 is 14 residues long. The ends were cut back, 2 bases at V and 6 bases at J, with 10 bases in the middle. As DNA, the CDR3 is TGTGCCAGCAGTTTACAGACCGACGCCGGGGAGCTGTTTTTT. This sequence encodes CASSLQTDAGELFF.

This clonotype was counted at least ten times. V usage is TRBV6-5 and J usage is TRBJ1-2; TRBD1 matches at 8 bases. Trimming at V came to 4 bases and at J to 8 bases, leaving 3 bases not matched to a gene. Germline-derived CDR1 and CDR2 are MNHEY and SVGAGI. The CDR3 loop spans 12 amino acids. The CDR3 DNA sequence: TGTGCCAGCAGTTCGACAGGGGTCGGCTACACCTTC. Amino acid sequence: CASSSTGVGYTF.

This clonotype has a handful of counts. The chain carries TRBV6-5 and TRBJ1-1; D is possibly TRBD1 (5 bases). Trimming pared 0 bases from V and 10 bases from J, leaving 21 bases between. Germline V gives CDR1 MNHEY, CDR2 SVGAGI. The CDR3 totals 16 residues. In DNA form, the CDR3 reads TGTGCCAGCAGTTACTCCCTGGACCTCCCGACGGGGGTAGCTTTCTTT. It translates to CASSYSLDLPTGVAFF.